Sequencing of this TCR beta chain was carried out in a study of shared clonotypes between healthy human individuals. The method was immunoSEQ multiplex PCR; TCRdb's version includes in-frame clones alone and lacks a portion of them. The table includes some 1.1 million clones, around three quarters detected once. The CDR3 consists of 15 residues. The clonotype originates from a man younger than 35 in good health. Some clones in this sample may be carry-over from other donors' samples. The sequencing input was memory CD4+ T cells from PBMCs. Stated subset: CD45RA-negative fraction. V is TRBV21-1 and J is TRBJ2-7; the table's D call TRBD1 went unverified against the DNA. TRBV21-1 constitutes a pseudogene. Here the CDR3 reads CASSKERGNTDEQYF. In DNA, the CDR3 is TGTGCCAGCAGCAAAGAAAGGGGCAACACGGACGAGCAGTACTTC.